The 9 T cell receptor beta chains below come from one sample, sequenced in a study of T cell responses to AZD1222 COVID-19 vaccine. This table comes from immunoSEQ multiplex PCR, and its TCRdb copy is limited to in-frame clones, with some not included. Of roughly 100,000 clones listed, less than 90% are singletons. The input for sequencing was peripheral blood, taken on day 0 of AZD1222 vaccination. These receptors all stem from an adult in good health.

This clone is a singleton in its sample. J is TRBJ1-2 and V is TRBV5-6; TRBD1 matches at 8 bases. Per the germline V gene, CDR1 is SGHDT and CDR2 is YYEEEE. With V trimmed by 0 bases and J by 4 bases, 8 bases remained unmatched. The CDR3 sequence is 16 residues long. The CDR3 sequence is CASSLGDRRTFYGYTF. Here the CDR3 DNA reads TGTGCCAGCAGCTTGGGGGACAGGCGGACCTTCTATGGCTACACCTTC.

To note about this clone: Other DNA variants within this sample encode the same CDR3. The rearrangement joins TRBV7-9 to TRBJ2-7, with TRBD2 matching 11 bases. Per germline, CDR1 SEHNR and CDR2 FQNEAQ (reference sequence). The CDR3 extends over 16 amino acids. V shed 1 base and J 0 bases; nucleotides not matched to a gene: 2. DNA of the CDR3: TGTGCCAGCAGCTTAGGACTAGCGGGAAGCTCCTACGAGCAGTACTTC. Residues: CASSLGLAGSSYEQYF.

The V and J genes are TRBV4-1 and TRBJ1-2; 10 positions agree with TRBD1. The CDR3 loop spans 15 amino acids. Germline V gives CDR1 MGHRA, CDR2 YSYEKL. Losses at the gene ends were 4 bases for V and 2 bases for J; bases not matched to a gene: 4. As DNA, the CDR3 is TGCGCCAGCAGCCCCCGACAGGGGGCCAACTATGGCTACACCTTC. Translation: CASSPRQGANYGYTF.

This clone was picked up one time. V and J are TRBV28 and TRBJ1-2; TRBD1 aligns across 9 bases. This CDR3 is built from 14 residues. Trimming took 6 bases from V and 0 from J; bases not matched to a gene: 2. From germline, CDR1 is MDHEN and CDR2 SYDVKM. As DNA, the CDR3 is TGTGCCAGCAGCCGGGACAGGGCTAACTATGGCTACACCTTC. This codes for CASSRDRANYGYTF.

The V call is TRBV12-3 or TRBV12-4, the J call TRBJ1-2; D remains ambiguous. This CDR3 is 13 amino acids long. V was cut by 6 bases and J by 5 bases, with 13 bases left in between. The CDR3 sequence: CASSLDGQYGYTF. The CDR3 nucleotides are TGTGCCAGCAGCTTGGATGGGCAGTATGGCTACACCTTC.

Only a few counts were recorded for this clone. The chain is built from TRBV7-9 and TRBJ1-3; a possible D gene is TRBD1 (5 bases). Trimming left V 4 bases short and J 1 base short, with 11 bases between. The CDR3 is 15 amino acids. Germline CDR1 SEHNR, CDR2 FQNEAQ (reference sequence). CDR3 nucleotide sequence: TGTGCCAGCAGCTCTCGGGGGGTGTCTGGAAACACCATATATTTT. Encoded protein: CASSSRGVSGNTIYF.

This clone was seen a single time. J is TRBJ2-1 and V is TRBV3-1 (or the pseudogene TRBV3-2), with 7 positions matching TRBD1. The germline V gene encodes CDR1 LGHDT and CDR2 YNNKEL (reference sequence). The junction had 6 bases not matched to a gene; V was cut back by 5 bases and J by 5 bases. There are 14 residues in the CDR3. CDR3 region: CASSFGTVDNEQFF. CDR3 coding DNA: TGTGCCAGCAGCTTCGGGACAGTAGACAATGAGCAGTTCTTC.

CDR3 protein: CASTPTATGAQHF. The CDR3 DNA sequence: TGTGCCAGCACCCCCACAGCAACCGGGGCCCAGCATTTT. The chain recombines TRBV2 with TRBJ1-5, with no clear D. Germline V gives CDR1 SNHLY, CDR2 FYNNEI. This CDR3 has 13 residues. V shed 7 bases and J shed 11 bases, with 18 bases lying between them.

The chain combines TRBV5-4 with TRBJ1-2; unclear D gene. The germline V gene encodes CDR1 SGHNT and CDR2 YYREEE (reference sequence). Trimming shortened V by 3 bases and J by 6 bases, and 12 bases separated the two germline ends. The CDR3 is 13 residues long. In DNA, the CDR3 is TGTGCCAGCAGCTCCGGATATTCGCATGGCTACACCTTC. The encoded protein is CASSSGYSHGYTF.